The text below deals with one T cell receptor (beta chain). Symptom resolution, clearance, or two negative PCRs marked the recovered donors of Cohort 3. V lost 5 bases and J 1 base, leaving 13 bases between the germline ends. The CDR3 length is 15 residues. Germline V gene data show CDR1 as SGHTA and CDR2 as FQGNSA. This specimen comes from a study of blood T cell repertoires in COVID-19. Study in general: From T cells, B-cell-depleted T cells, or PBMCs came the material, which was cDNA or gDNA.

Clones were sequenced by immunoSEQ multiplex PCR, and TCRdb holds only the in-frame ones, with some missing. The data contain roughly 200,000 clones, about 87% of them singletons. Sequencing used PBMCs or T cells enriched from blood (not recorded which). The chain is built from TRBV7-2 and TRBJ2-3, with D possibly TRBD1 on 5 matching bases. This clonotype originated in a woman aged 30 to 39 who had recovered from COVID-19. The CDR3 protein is CASSLSSRGTDTQYF. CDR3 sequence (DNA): TGTGCCAGCAGCCTTAGTAGCAGGGGCACAGATACGCAGTATTTT.